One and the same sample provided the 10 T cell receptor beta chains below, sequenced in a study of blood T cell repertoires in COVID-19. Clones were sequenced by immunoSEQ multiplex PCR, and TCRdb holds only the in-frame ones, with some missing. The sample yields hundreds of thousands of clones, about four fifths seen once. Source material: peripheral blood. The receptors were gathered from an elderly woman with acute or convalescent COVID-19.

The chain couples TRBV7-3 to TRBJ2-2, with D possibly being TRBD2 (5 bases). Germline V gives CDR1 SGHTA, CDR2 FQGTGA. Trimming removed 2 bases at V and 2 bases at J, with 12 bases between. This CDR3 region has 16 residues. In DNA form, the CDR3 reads TGTGCCAGCAGCTTAGGTTTGGCGGGTAACACCGGGGAGCTGTTTTTT. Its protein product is CASSLGLAGNTGELFF.

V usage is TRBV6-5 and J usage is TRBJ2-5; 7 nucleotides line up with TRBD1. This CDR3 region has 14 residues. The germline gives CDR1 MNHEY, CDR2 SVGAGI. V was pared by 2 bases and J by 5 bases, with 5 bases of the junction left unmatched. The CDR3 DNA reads TGTGCCAGCAGTTACGGGCAGGGGGTTGAGACCCAGTACTTC. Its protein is CASSYGQGVETQYF.

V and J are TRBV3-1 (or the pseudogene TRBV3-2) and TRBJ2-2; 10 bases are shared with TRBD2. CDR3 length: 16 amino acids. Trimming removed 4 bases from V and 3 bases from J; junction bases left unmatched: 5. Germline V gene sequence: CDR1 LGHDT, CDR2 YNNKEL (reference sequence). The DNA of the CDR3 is TGTGCCAGCAGCCCCCTAGCGGGAGATTACACCGGGGAGCTGTTTTTT. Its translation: CASSPLAGDYTGELFF.

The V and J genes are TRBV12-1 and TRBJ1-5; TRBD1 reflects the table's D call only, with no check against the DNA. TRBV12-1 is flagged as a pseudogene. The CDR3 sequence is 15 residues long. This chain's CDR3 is CASSFWAERNQPQHF. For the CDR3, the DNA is TGTGCCAGCAGCTTTTGGGCAGAACGGAATCAGCCCCAGCATTTT.

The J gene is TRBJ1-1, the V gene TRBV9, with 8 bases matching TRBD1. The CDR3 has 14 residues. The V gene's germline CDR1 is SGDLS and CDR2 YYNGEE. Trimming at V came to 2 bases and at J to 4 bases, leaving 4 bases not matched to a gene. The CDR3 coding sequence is TGTGCCAGCAGCGTCCTAGACAGGGGCACTGAAGCTTTCTTT. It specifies CASSVLDRGTEAFF.

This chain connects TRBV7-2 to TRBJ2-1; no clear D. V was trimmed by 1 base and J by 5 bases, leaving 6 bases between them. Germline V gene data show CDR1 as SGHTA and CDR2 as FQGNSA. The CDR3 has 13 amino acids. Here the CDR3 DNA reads TGTGCCAGCAGCTTAGGGGCCCACAATGAGCAGTTCTTC. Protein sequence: CASSLGAHNEQFF.

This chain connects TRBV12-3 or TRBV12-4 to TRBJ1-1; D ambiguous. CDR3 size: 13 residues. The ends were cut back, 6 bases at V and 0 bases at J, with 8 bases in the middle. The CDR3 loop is CASRRELNTEAFF. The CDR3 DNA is TGTGCCAGCAGACGGGAGCTGAACACTGAAGCTTTCTTT.

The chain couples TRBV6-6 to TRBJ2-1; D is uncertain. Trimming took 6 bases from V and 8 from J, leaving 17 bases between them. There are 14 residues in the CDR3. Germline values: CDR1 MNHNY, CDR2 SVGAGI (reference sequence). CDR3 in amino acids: CASSIGRVGDEQFF. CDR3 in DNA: TGTGCCAGCAGCATTGGTAGAGTGGGCGATGAGCAGTTCTTC.

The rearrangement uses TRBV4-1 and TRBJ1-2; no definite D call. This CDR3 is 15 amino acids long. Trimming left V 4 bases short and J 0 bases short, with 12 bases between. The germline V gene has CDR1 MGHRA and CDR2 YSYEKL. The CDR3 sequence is CASSPRELANYGYTF. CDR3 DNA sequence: TGCGCCAGCAGCCCCCGGGAACTAGCTAACTATGGCTACACCTTC.

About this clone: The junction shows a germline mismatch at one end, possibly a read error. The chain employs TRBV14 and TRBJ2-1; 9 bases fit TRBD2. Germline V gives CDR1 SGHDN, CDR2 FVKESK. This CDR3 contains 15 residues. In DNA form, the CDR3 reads TGTGCCAGCAGCCAAGGCGGGACTAGCTACGATGAGCAGTTCTTC. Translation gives CASSQGGTSYDEQFF.